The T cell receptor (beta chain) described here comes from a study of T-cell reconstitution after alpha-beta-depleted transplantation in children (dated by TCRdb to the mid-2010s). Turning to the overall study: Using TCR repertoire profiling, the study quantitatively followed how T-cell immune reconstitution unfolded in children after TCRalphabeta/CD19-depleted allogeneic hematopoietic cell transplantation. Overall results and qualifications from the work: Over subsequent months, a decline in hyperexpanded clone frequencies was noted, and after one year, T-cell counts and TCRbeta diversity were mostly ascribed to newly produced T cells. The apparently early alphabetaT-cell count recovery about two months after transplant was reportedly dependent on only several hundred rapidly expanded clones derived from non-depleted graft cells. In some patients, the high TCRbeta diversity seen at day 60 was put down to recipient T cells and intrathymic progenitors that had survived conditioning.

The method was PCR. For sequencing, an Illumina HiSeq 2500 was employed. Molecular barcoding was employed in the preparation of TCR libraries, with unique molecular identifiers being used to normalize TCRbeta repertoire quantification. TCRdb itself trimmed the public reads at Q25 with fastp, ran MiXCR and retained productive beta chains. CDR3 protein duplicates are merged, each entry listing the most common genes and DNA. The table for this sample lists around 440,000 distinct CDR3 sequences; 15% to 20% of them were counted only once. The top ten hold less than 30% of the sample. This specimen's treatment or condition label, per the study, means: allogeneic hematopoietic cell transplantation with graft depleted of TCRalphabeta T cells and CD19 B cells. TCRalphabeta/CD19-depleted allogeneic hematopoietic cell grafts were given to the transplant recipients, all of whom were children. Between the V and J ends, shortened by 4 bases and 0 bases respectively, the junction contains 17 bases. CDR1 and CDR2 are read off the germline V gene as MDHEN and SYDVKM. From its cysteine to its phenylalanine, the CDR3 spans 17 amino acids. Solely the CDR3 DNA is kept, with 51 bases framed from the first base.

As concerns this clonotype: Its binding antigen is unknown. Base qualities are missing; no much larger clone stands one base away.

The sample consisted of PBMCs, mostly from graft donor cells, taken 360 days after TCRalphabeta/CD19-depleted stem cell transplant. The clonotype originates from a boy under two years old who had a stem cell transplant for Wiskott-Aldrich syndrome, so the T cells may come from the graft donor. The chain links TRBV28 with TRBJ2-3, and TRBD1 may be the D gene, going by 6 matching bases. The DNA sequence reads TGTGCCAGCAGTTCTCCCAGGGGCGAATCGAGCACAGATACGCAGTATTTT. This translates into CASSSPRGESSTDTQYF.